These 16 T cell receptor beta chains came from one sample sequenced in a study of T cell responses to AZD1222 COVID-19 vaccine. The repertoire was sequenced with immunoSEQ multiplex PCR; TCRdb's copy has only in-frame clones and lacks some. The sample includes some 120,000 clones, 91% seen only once; the top ten take 2.8%. Material: peripheral blood, obtained on day 0 of AZD1222 vaccination. These receptors all stem from an adult in good health.

The V and J genes are TRBV7-6 and TRBJ1-1, with D uncertain. Germline V gives CDR1 SGHVS, CDR2 FNYEAQ. Trimming cost V 1 base and J 1 base, with 13 bases left between them. This CDR3 has 16 amino acids. Here the CDR3 reads CASSLGAARGNTEAFF. CDR3 coding DNA: TGTGCCAGCAGCTTAGGAGCCGCGCGGGGGAACACTGAAGCTTTCTTT.

The rearrangement uses TRBV27 and TRBJ2-1; the D is unclear. Trimming pared 2 bases from V and 7 bases from J, leaving 9 bases between. Germline loops: CDR1 MNHEY, CDR2 SMNVEV (reference sequence). The CDR3 has 13 amino acids. DNA for the CDR3: TGTGCCAGCAGTTTAATCGCGGTTAATGAGCAGTTCTTC. Translating gives CASSLIAVNEQFF.

The CDR3 coding sequence is TGTGCCAGCGGGGGTGGAATAACCTACGAGCAGTACTTC. Protein sequence: CASGGGITYEQYF. This chain joins TRBV14 and TRBJ2-7; D tentatively reads TRBD1 or TRBD2 (5 bases each). Trimming pared 8 bases from V and 2 bases from J, leaving 13 bases between. Germline V gives CDR1 SGHDN, CDR2 FVKESK. The CDR3 consists of 13 residues.

The gene calls are TRBV20-1 and TRBJ2-5; D unclear. The CDR3 sequence is 12 residues long. The V end was cut by 3 bases, the J end by 2 bases, with 7 bases between. CDR1 and CDR2 from the germline V gene are DFQATT and SNEGSKA (reference sequence). CDR3 region: CSASSLQETQYF. The CDR3 DNA follows: TGCAGTGCTAGTAGCCTACAAGAGACCCAGTACTTC.

V usage is TRBV19 and J usage is TRBJ2-1; D call uncertain. The V end was cut by 3 bases, the J end by 4 bases, with 13 bases between. CDR1 LNHDA and CDR2 SQIVND come from the germline V gene (reference sequence). The CDR3 has 15 amino acids. The CDR3 here is CASSIGAVTYNEQFF. The CDR3 DNA sequence: TGTGCCAGTAGTATTGGTGCGGTGACTTACAATGAGCAGTTCTTC.

This sequence joins TRBV6-5 and TRBJ2-7, with D unclear. Trimming took 6 bases from V and 2 from J, leaving 11 bases between them. The CDR3 contains 13 residues. The germline CDR1 and CDR2 sequences are MNHEY and SVGAGI. The CDR3 DNA reads as TGTGCCAGCAGGGCGAAAGGAGCCTACGAGCAGTACTTC. Its translation: CASRAKGAYEQYF.

In this sample, this clone turned up once. CDR3 loop: CASSATPGHQNTGELFF. CDR3 sequence (DNA): TGTGCCAGCAGCGCGACGCCGGGACACCAGAACACCGGGGAGCTGTTTTTT. This chain connects TRBV7-7 to TRBJ2-2, with a weak D call TRBD1 (6 bases). The germline V gene has CDR1 SSHAT and CDR2 FNYEAQ (reference sequence). Trimming cost V 5 bases and J 1 base, with 17 bases left between them. The CDR3 runs 17 residues. The variable domain in full, with the rest retrieved from reference TRBV7-7 and TRBJ2-2, is GAGVSQSPRYKVTKRGQDVTLRCDPISSHATLYWYQQALGQGPEFLTYFNYEAQPDKSGLPSDRFSAERPEGSISTLTIQRTEQRDSAMYRCASSATPGHQNTGELFFGEGSRLTVL.

V is TRBV7-9 and J is TRBJ2-1, with 12 bases that match TRBD2. This CDR3 is 15 amino acids long. CDR1 and CDR2 (germline): SEHNR, FQNEAQ (reference sequence). V shed 2 bases and J 8 bases; nucleotides not matched to a gene: 4. The CDR3: CASSLLAGGPDEQFF. CDR3 nucleotides: TGTGCCAGCAGCTTACTAGCGGGAGGGCCTGATGAGCAGTTCTTC.

The rearrangement uses TRBV7-9 and TRBJ2-7; 7 bases map to TRBD1. This CDR3 region has 13 residues. Germline CDR1 SEHNR, CDR2 FQNEAQ (reference sequence). The ends lost 5 bases at V and 3 bases at J; junction bases unmatched: 4. CDR3 nucleotides: TGTGCCAGCAGCGGGACAGCTGACTACGAGCAGTACTTC. The encoded protein is CASSGTADYEQYF.

The V call is TRBV7-2, the J call TRBJ1-5; 9 nucleotides agree with TRBD1. The germline CDR1 and CDR2 sequences are SGHTA and FQGNSA. V gave up 5 bases and J gave up 0 bases; unmatched junction bases: 5. There are 16 residues in the CDR3. CDR3 amino acids: CASSPLGQGSNQPQHF. The CDR3 bases are TGTGCCAGCAGCCCCCTGGGACAGGGTAGCAATCAGCCCCAGCATTTT. The full variable domain, in which reference TRBV7-2 and TRBJ1-5 provide the parts outside the CDR3, is GAGVSQSPSNKVTEKGKDVELRCDPISGHTALYWYRQSLGQGLEFLIYFQGNSAPDKSGLPSDRFSAERTGGSVSTLTIQRTQQEDSAVYLCASSPLGQGSNQPQHFGDGTRLSIL.

This rearrangement joins TRBV2 to TRBJ1-5; tentative D call: TRBD1 (5 bases). The ends were cut back, 1 base at V and 4 bases at J, with 14 bases in the middle. The CDR3 totals 16 residues. Germline V gene lookup returns CDR1 SNHLY and CDR2 FYNNEI. DNA of the CDR3: TGTGCCAGCAGTGAAGGAGGGCGGAGGGGAAATCAGCCCCAGCATTTT. Translated, it gives CASSEGGRRGNQPQHF.

The rearrangement uses TRBV5-1 and TRBJ1-5, with D possibly being TRBD1 (6 bases). From germline, CDR1 is SGHRS and CDR2 YFSETQ. Trimming stripped 4 bases from V and 0 bases from J, with 20 bases between. The CDR3 consists of 18 residues. The CDR3 loop is CASSRTRQQGNSNQPQHF. Here the CDR3 DNA reads TGCGCCAGCAGCCGAACTCGTCAACAGGGCAATAGCAATCAGCCCCAGCATTTT.

J is TRBJ2-7 and V is TRBV12-2; TRBD1, the table's D call, lacks a check against the DNA. TRBV12-2 is reported as a pseudogene. CDR3 size: 14 residues. CDR3: CASRLLAGAKEQYF. The CDR3 region has the DNA TGTGCAAGTCGCTTATTGGCAGGGGCGAAAGAGCAGTACTTC.

V usage is TRBV2 and J usage is TRBJ2-7; D remains unclear. Germline lookup yields CDR1 SNHLY and CDR2 FYNNEI. The CDR3 contains 14 residues. V lost 0 bases and J lost 0, with 6 bases in between. The CDR3 reads CASSEAVSSYEQYF. CDR3 nucleotides: TGTGCCAGCAGTGAAGCGGTTAGCTCCTACGAGCAGTACTTC.

The J gene is TRBJ1-5, the V gene TRBV19; D remains ambiguous. The ends were cut back, 5 bases at V and 2 bases at J, with 7 bases in the middle. In germline, CDR1 is LNHDA, CDR2 SQIVND (reference sequence). CDR3 size: 13 residues. The CDR3 sequence is CASSSPGNQPQHF. DNA of the CDR3: TGTGCCAGTAGTTCGCCGGGCAATCAGCCCCAGCATTTT. The complete variable domain, with remaining parts taken from reference TRBV19 and TRBJ1-5, reads DGGITQSPKYLFRKEGQNVTLSCEQNLNHDAMYWYRQDPGQGLRLIYYSQIVNDFQKGDIAEGYSVSREKKESFPLTVTSAQKNPTAFYLCASSSPGNQPQHFGDGTRLSIL.

This clone appeared once. This chain uses TRBV5-1 with TRBJ1-5, with 11 bases that match TRBD1. The CDR3 has 14 amino acids. J lost 8 bases, V lost 4 bases, and 5 bases had no gene match. CDR1 is SGHRS and CDR2 is YFSETQ in the germline V gene. The CDR3 nucleotides read TGCGCCAGCAGCCCGGACAGGGGGCGGGAGCCCCAGCATTTT. This codes for CASSPDRGREPQHF.